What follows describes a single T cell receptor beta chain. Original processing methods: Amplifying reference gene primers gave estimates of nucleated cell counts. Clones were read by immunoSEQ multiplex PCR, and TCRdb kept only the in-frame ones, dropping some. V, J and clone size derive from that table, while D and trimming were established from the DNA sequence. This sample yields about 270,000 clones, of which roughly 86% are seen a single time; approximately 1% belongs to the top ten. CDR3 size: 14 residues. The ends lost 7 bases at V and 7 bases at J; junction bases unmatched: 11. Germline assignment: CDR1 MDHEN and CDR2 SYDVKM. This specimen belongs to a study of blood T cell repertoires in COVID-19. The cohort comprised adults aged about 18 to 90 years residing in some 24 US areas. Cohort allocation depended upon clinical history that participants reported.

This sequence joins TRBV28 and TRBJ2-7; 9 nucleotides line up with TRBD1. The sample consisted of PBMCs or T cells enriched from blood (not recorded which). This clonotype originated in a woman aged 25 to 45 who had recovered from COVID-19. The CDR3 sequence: CASKVRDRVREQYF. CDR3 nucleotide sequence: TGTGCCAGCAAAGTCCGGGACAGGGTTAGGGAGCAGTACTTC.